The text below deals with one T cell receptor beta chain. Germline V gene sequence: CDR1 LGHNA, CDR2 YNFKEQ. The CDR3 is 12 residues long. The ends were cut back, 6 bases at V and 1 base at J, with 5 bases in the middle. This sample is drawn from a study of blood T cell repertoires in COVID-19. Under the authors' procedure: Amplifying reference gene primers gave estimates of nucleated cell counts. TCRdb keeps only in-frame clones here, not all; method: immunoSEQ multiplex PCR. That table gives V, J and clone size, and the DNA gave D and trimming. This table has 350,000 or so clones, roughly 90% appearing once.

The V call is TRBV4-2, the J call TRBJ2-3, with a possible D match to TRBD1 (5 bases). Sample: PBMCs or T cells enriched from blood (not recorded which). The receptor's source is a woman under 40 who had recovered from COVID-19. The CDR3, as DNA: TGTGCCAGCAGACAGGGCACAGATACGCAGTATTTT. Protein sequence: CASRQGTDTQYF.